This TCR beta chain was captured by sequencing in a study of T cells in Graves' hyperthyroidism and ophthalmopathy. Uncontrolled infection, other autoimmune disease, pregnancy or lactation excluded patients. Orbital computed tomography and thyroid ultrasound, together with serum TRAb and thyroxine and clinical symptoms, were used for diagnoses. TCR beta CDR3 sequences were amplified from RNA transcripts. The HTBI primer set served for first-round RT-PCR of the TCR CDR3. Each CDR3 protein gets one entry after TCRdb re-called the multiplex PCR reads with MiXCR. Of about 300,000 distinct CDR3 sequences in the sample, roughly 20% were seen once. About this clonotype itself: The target antigen is unknown.

The study's findings and limits: Ophthalmopathy got predicted by the model a median about six months before its onset. Blood also held most thyroid clonotypes expanded beyond 0.001.

V dropped 1 base and J dropped 14 bases, with 15 bases sitting between them. The V gene's germline CDR1 is DFQATT and CDR2 SNEGSKA (reference sequence). The CDR3 contains 12 residues. What was sequenced was blood. The rearrangement joins TRBV20-1 to TRBJ2-4; D unclear. This clonotype originated in a man aged 50 or older with Graves' ophthalmopathy. CDR3 region: CSARVQYTEKYF. CDR3 sequence (DNA): TGCAGTGCTAGAGTCCAATACACCGAAAAGTACTTC.